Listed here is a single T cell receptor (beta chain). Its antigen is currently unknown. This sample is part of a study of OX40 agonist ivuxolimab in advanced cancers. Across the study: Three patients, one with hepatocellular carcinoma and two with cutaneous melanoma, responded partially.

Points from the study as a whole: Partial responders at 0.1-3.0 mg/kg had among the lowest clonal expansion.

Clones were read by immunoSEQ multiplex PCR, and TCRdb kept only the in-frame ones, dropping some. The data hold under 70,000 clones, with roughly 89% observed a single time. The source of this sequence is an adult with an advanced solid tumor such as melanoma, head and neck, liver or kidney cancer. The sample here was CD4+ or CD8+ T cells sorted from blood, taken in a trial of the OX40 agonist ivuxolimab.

CDR3 residues: CASTTHSGDSYGYTF. CDR3 coding DNA: TGTGCCAGCACCACCCACTCAGGGGACAGTTATGGCTACACCTTC. The chain combines TRBV27 with TRBJ1-2; 7 bases map to TRBD1. Germline assignment: CDR1 MNHEY and CDR2 SMNVEV (reference sequence). V trimming: 7 bases; J trimming: 5 bases; junction bases outside the gene matches: 13. CDR3 length equals 15 residues.